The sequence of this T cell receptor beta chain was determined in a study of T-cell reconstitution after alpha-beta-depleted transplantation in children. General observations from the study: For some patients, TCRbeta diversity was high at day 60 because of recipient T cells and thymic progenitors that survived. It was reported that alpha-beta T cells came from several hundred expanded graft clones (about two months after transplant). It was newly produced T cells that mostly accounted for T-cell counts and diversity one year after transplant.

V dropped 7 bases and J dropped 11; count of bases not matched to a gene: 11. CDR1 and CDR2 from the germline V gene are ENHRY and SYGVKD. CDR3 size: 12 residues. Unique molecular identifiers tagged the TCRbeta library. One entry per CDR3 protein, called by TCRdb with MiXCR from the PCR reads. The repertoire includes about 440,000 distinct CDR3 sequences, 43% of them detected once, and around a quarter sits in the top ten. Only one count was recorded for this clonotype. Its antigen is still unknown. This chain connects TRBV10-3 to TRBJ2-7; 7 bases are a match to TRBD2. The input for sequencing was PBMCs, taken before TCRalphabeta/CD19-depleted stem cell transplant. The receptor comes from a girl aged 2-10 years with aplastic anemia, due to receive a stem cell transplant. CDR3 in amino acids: CAITGRGGREYF. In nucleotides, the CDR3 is TGTGCCATCACCGGCCGGGGAGGGAGGGAGTACTTC.